This entry is about one TCR beta chain. Its antigen remains unknown. This sample was included in a study of CD8+CD57+ T cells in acquired aplastic anemia. Study-wide context: The DNA of sorted CD4+ and CD8+ cells averaged roughly 3.2 ug. Points from the study as a whole: Patients had roughly 31 CD8+ CDR3 sequences in common with controls (the shared set).

Patients who underwent sequencing had shown CD8+CD57+ cell expansion by flow cytometry. All participating patients were living with severe acquired aplastic anemia. Patient blood was sampled before any therapy had been received. V gave up 5 bases and J gave up 5 bases, with 7 bases separating them. The CDR3 extends over 12 amino acids. Germline values: CDR1 LNHDA, CDR2 SQIVND (reference sequence). Profiling of TCR beta VDJ combinations and CDR3 sequences used genomic DNA as template. Each CDR3 protein gets one entry after TCRdb re-called the reads with MiXCR. The data show approximately 57,000 distinct CDR3 sequences, approximately 54% seen once.

The V and J genes are TRBV19 and TRBJ1-3, with no clear D. The sequence was collected from a human donor with aplastic anemia. Sequencing was carried out using sorted CD4+, CD8+, or CD8+CD57+ T cells (not recorded which) from PBMCs. In DNA form, the CDR3 reads TGTGCCAGTAGTTTATCTAGAAACACCATATATTTT. Amino acid sequence: CASSLSRNTIYF.